Listed below are T cell receptor beta chains from one sample, sequenced in a study of blood T cell repertoires in COVID-19. Repertoires were generated with immunoSEQ multiplex PCR, while TCRdb's copy carries only in-frame clones and drops some. The table records about 170,000 clones, just under 85% of them present only once. Input material: peripheral blood. These receptors originate from an elderly woman with COVID-19, enrolled during active disease. CDR3s include the opening cysteine and the closing phenylalanine or tryptophan. Each record gives: clone size, D gene, J gene, V gene, CDR3 DNA, CDR3 protein. D genes are given only for firm matches. Size tells how often a clone was seen (once, few, many) or the class of an expanded clone, and some rows leave it out.

-,TRBD1,TRBJ2-1,TRBV24-1,TGTGCCACCAGTGGAGGACAGGGTCGATCCAATGAGCAGTTCTTC,CATSGGQGRSNEQFF
-,TRBD2,TRBJ2-3,TRBV7-3,TGTGCCAGCAGTCCGGGGACTAGCGGGAGCACAGATACGCAGTATTTT,CASSPGTSGSTDTQYF
-,TRBD1,TRBJ1-5,TRBV6-5,TGTGCCAGCAGTTCCGGGACAGGCTATCAGCCCCAGCATTTT,CASSSGTGYQPQHF
-,TRBD1,TRBJ2-7,TRBV6-2/TRBV6-3,TGTGCCAGCAGTTACCCTCCGGGACAGGGGGCTTGGGAGCAGTACTTC,CASSYPPGQGAWEQYF
-,-,TRBJ2-7,TRBV12-3/TRBV12-4,TGTGCCAGCAGTTTAGCAGGGCAGGGATCCATTTTC,CASSLAGQGSIF
-,TRBD1,TRBJ2-1,TRBV18,TGTGCCAGCTCACCAGGTTTGGGACAGGGGGACAGGAATGAGCAGTTCTTC,CASSPGLGQGDRNEQFF
-,TRBD2,TRBJ2-3,TRBV19,TGTGCCAGTACGTTGGGGACTAGCGGGAGGAATACGCAGTATTTT,CASTLGTSGRNTQYF
once,TRBD1,TRBJ1-6,TRBV30,TGTGCCTGGAGTCACAGGGGGCAAAATTCACCCCTCCACTTT,CAWSHRGQNSPLHF
-,-,TRBJ1-4,TRBV14,TGTGCCAGCAGCCAAAAAGGAGGGGCAGGGGAAAAACTGTTTTTT,CASSQKGGAGEKLFF
once,-,TRBJ2-7,TRBV18,TGTGCCAGCTCACCAACGACAGGCTCCTACGAGCAGTACTTC,CASSPTTGSYEQYF
once,TRBD1,TRBJ2-6,TRBV5-1,TGCGCCAGCAGCTTGCGACAGGGAAACCAAATCTCTGGGGCCAACGTCCTGACTTTC,CASSLRQGNQISGANVLTF
-,TRBD2,TRBJ2-3,TRBV5-1,TGCGCCAGCAGCTTTACTAGCGGGAGTTCAGATACGCAGTATTTT,CASSFTSGSSDTQYF
-,-,TRBJ2-7,TRBV7-9,TGTGCCAGCAGCCCCCGGGACTTCACCTACGAGCAGTACTTC,CASSPRDFTYEQYF
-,-,TRBJ2-7,TRBV27,TGTGCCAGCAGTTTGTGGGGAGACAGGTCAGCTAATGAGCAGTACTTC,CASSLWGDRSANEQYF
-,-,TRBJ2-3,TRBV11-2,TGTGCCAGCAGCTTCCTGGATACGCAGTATTTT,CASSFLDTQYF
-,-,TRBJ2-7,TRBV28,TGTGCCAGCAGTTTATACGCAGCGACCTACGAGCAGTACTTC,CASSLYAATYEQYF
-,-,TRBJ1-1,TRBV21-1,TGTGCCAGCAGCAAATCACGGAGGAACACTGAAGCTTTCTTT,CASSKSRRNTEAFF
-,-,TRBJ2-7,TRBV10-1,TGCGCCAGCACCCCACGATTAGTCAGGGAGCAGTACTTC,CASTPRLVREQYF
-,TRBD2,TRBJ2-5,TRBV29-1,TGCAGCGTTGAAGAACTAGCGGGGGCCTTGTACCAAGAGACCCAGTACTTC,CSVEELAGALYQETQYF
-,TRBD2,TRBJ2-5,TRBV18,TGTGCCAGCTCAAAGGGACTAGCGGGTCAAGAGACCCAGTACTTC,CASSKGLAGQETQYF
-,-,TRBJ2-3,TRBV5-1,TGCGCCAGCAGCTTGGACTATTTAGATACGCAGTATTTT,CASSLDYLDTQYF
-,TRBD2,TRBJ2-7,TRBV5-1,TGCGCCAGCAGCTTGTCCGCTAGCGGGACACGCACCTACGAGCAGTACTTC,CASSLSASGTRTYEQYF